The next 16 T cell receptor beta chains were all read from a single sample in a study of identical twins. Each CDR3 protein gets one entry after TCRdb re-called the 5' RACE reads with MiXCR. This sample has 1.5 million to 2 million distinct CDR3 sequences, with around 29% found just once. Sequences were obtained from cord blood. These receptors were collected from a newborn girl in good health.

The table lists this clonotype with a few counts. V and J are TRBV25-1 and TRBJ2-5; 9 positions agree with TRBD1. In germline, CDR1 is MGHDK, CDR2 SYGVNS. V trimming: 10 bases; J trimming: 1 base; junction bases outside the gene matches: 7. The CDR3 loop spans 14 amino acids. The CDR3 protein is CATLLTGGQETQYF. The CDR3 DNA is TGTGCCACCCTCCTGACAGGGGGCCAAGAGACCCAGTACTTC. Together with reference TRBV25-1 and TRBJ2-5, the CDR3 gives the full variable domain: EADIYQTPRYLVIGTGKKITLECSQTMGHDKMYWYQQDPGMELHLIHYSYGVNSTEKGDLSSESTVSRIRTEHFPLTLESARPSHTSQYLCATLLTGGQETQYFGPGTRLLVL.

This clonotype showed up just a few times. The chain uses TRBV7-2 and TRBJ2-7; no firm D call. Near its end, the DNA agrees better with TRBJ2-5, so the J call may be wrong. The CDR3 length is 15 residues. Germline loops: CDR1 SGHTA, CDR2 FQGNSA. The CDR3 reads CASSLISLARETQYF. The DNA for the CDR3 is TGTGCCAGCAGCTTAATCTCACTGGCACGAGAGACCCAGTACTTC.

The chain links TRBV2 to TRBJ2-3; 11 nucleotides align to TRBD2. This CDR3 spans 16 amino acids. The V segment lost 5 bases and the J segment 4 bases; nucleotides outside the gene matches: 8. CDR1 is SNHLY and CDR2 is FYNNEI in the germline V gene. In nucleotides, the CDR3 is TGTGCCAGCAGTATAGGACTAGCGGGTGCCGCAGATACGCAGTATTTT. This translates into CASSIGLAGAADTQYF.

This clonotype turned up a few times. The J gene is TRBJ2-3, the V gene TRBV5-1; D may match TRBD1 or TRBD2 (5 bases each). Trimming cost V 2 bases and J 3 bases, with 13 bases left between them. CDR1 is SGHRS, CDR2 YFSETQ, per germline. CDR3 size: 15 residues. CDR3: CASSFRPRETDTQYF. The DNA for the CDR3 is TGCGCCAGCAGCTTTCGCCCCAGGGAGACAGATACGCAGTATTTT.

This clonotype was observed at least ten times. The chain has TRBV5-1 and TRBJ2-1; the D gene could be TRBD1 or TRBD2 (5 bases each). The length of the CDR3 is 14 residues. V was pared by 5 bases and J by 7 bases, with 16 bases between. Germline V CDR1 and CDR2: SGHRS, YFSETQ. The chain's CDR3 is CASRARETRNEQFF. Written as DNA, the CDR3 is TGCGCCAGCAGGGCCAGGGAGACACGGAATGAGCAGTTCTTC.

This chain connects TRBV11-2 to TRBJ1-2; tentative D call: TRBD1 (5 bases). The CDR3 extends over 14 amino acids. V lost 6 bases and J lost 6, with 17 bases in between. Germline assignment: CDR1 SGHAT and CDR2 FQNNGV. In nucleotides, the CDR3 is TGTGCCAGCAGACATATTAAGCAGGGACATGGCTACACCTTC. Residues: CASRHIKQGHGYTF.

The chain uses TRBV29-1 and TRBJ2-1; tentatively, D is TRBD2 (7 bases). V was shortened by 4 bases and J by 2 bases, with 12 bases between the two germline ends. Germline V gene lookup returns CDR1 SQVTM and CDR2 ANQGSEA. The CDR3 loop spans 14 amino acids. The CDR3 DNA is TGCAGCGTTGGGAGGGGGGGGACCTACAATGAGCAGTTCTTC. Its protein is CSVGRGGTYNEQFF.

This clonotype was counted a few times. This chain connects TRBV6-1 to TRBJ2-7; D ambiguous. Trimming left V 9 bases short and J 0 bases short, with 15 bases between. The CDR3 consists of 14 residues. The V gene's germline CDR1 is MNHNS and CDR2 SASEGT. In DNA, the CDR3 is TGTGCCAGTGCCGCCGGGCGGAGCTCCTACGAGCAGTACTTC. Protein sequence: CASAAGRSSYEQYF.

This chain links TRBV20-1 with TRBJ2-7; D might be TRBD2 (6 bases). CDR1 DFQATT and CDR2 SNEGSKA come from the germline V gene (reference sequence). V gave up 0 bases and J gave up 0 bases, with 15 bases separating them. The CDR3 totals 16 residues. The CDR3 DNA reads TGCAGTGCTAGAGATTTTCGCGGAGGGCACTCCTACGAGCAGTACTTC. Residues: CSARDFRGGHSYEQYF.

CDR3 sequence (DNA): TGTGCCAGCAGCATCAGAGGGGGAGATACGCAGTATTTT. It codes for CASSIRGGDTQYF. V usage is TRBV7-9 and J usage is TRBJ2-3, with a weak D call TRBD1 (6 bases). Germline loops: CDR1 SEHNR, CDR2 FQNEAQ (reference sequence). V lost 5 bases and J lost 5, with 11 bases in between. The CDR3 totals 13 residues.

The V and J genes are TRBV25-1 and TRBJ2-1, with D unclear. The CDR3 spans 15 residues. Per germline, CDR1 MGHDK and CDR2 SYGVNS. V dropped 4 bases and J dropped 9 bases, with 19 bases sitting between them. CDR3 in DNA: TGTGCCAGCAGTGCCTCTTCAAGGGCCATGGGTGAGCAGTTCTTC. It codes for CASSASSRAMGEQFF.

This clonotype was recorded at least ten times. The chain couples TRBV7-2 to TRBJ2-5, with D possibly being TRBD1 or TRBD2 (5 bases each). The CDR3 runs 14 residues. Per the germline V gene, CDR1 is SGHTA and CDR2 is FQGNSA. Trimming stripped 3 bases from V and 4 bases from J, with 12 bases between. CDR3 residues: CASSFGTRVETQYF. CDR3 DNA: TGTGCCAGCAGCTTCGGGACGAGGGTAGAGACCCAGTACTTC. Full variable domain (outside the CDR3, taken from reference TRBV7-2 and TRBJ2-5): GAGVSQSPSNKVTEKGKDVELRCDPISGHTALYWYRQSLGQGLEFLIYFQGNSAPDKSGLPSDRFSAERTGGSVSTLTIQRTQQEDSAVYLCASSFGTRVETQYFGPGTRLLVL.

The gene calls are TRBV24-1 and TRBJ2-4, with D perhaps TRBD2 (6 bases). Germline-derived CDR1 and CDR2 are KGHDR and SFDVKD. This CDR3 comprises 14 residues. Deletions cut 3 bases from V and 13 bases from J, with 18 bases between. CDR3 residues: CATSDHPIGSEQYF. DNA for the CDR3: TGTGCCACCAGTGATCACCCTATCGGGAGTGAGCAGTACTTC.

This clonotype was picked up a small number of times. V gene TRBV27 combines with J gene TRBJ1-2, with a weak D call TRBD1 (5 bases). The CDR3 has 14 amino acids. Germline CDR1 reads MNHEY; CDR2 reads SMNVEV (reference sequence). Trimming cost V 1 base and J 8 bases, with 14 bases left between them. The CDR3 nucleotides read TGTGCCAGCAGTTTATATTCAGGGTTGAGGGGCTACACCTTC. Amino acid sequence: CASSLYSGLRGYTF.

The chain recombines TRBV13 with TRBJ2-1; a possible D gene is TRBD2 (6 bases). The germline V gene has CDR1 PRHDT and CDR2 FYEKMQ (reference sequence). The CDR3 consists of 16 residues. V shed 5 bases and J shed 5 bases, with 19 bases lying between them. Written as DNA, the CDR3 is TGTGCCAGCAGCGCCCTGGAATGGCGGGGTGACAATGAGCAGTTCTTC. Its protein is CASSALEWRGDNEQFF.

CDR3 nucleotide sequence: TGCGCCAGCAGCCAAGATCATGGCAGGGGTTGGGCTTTCTTT. Translated, it gives CASSQDHGRGWAFF. The rearrangement joins TRBV4-1 to TRBJ1-1, with D possibly being TRBD1 (6 bases). Germline V gene sequence: CDR1 MGHRA, CDR2 YSYEKL. Trimming pared 0 bases from V and 11 bases from J, leaving 16 bases between. The CDR3 spans 14 residues.